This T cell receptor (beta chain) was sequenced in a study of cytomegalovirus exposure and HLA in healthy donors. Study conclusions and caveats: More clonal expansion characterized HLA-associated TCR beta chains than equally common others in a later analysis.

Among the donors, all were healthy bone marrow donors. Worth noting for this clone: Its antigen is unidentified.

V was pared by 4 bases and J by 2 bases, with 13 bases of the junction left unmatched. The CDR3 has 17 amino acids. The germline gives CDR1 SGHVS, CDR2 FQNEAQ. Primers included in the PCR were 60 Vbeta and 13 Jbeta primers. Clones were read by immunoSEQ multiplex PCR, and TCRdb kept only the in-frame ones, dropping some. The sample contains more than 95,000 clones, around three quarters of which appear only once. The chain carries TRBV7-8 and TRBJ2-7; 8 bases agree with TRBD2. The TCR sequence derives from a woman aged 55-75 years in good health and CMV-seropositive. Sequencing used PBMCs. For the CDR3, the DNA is TGTGCCAGCAGCTCAGACGCTTGGCGGGGGGTCACCTACGAGCAGTACTTC. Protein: CASSSDAWRGVTYEQYF.